The clone carrying this TCR beta chain was picked up many times. Its antigen is not known. Unique molecular identifiers were included in an RNA-based 3' RACE TCR library. TCRdb re-called the 3' RACE reads with MiXCR, one entry per CDR3 protein. The sample shows approximately 16,000 distinct CDR3 sequences, around 3.5% of them seen only once. This CDR3 is 14 amino acids long. The germline V gene has CDR1 LNHDA and CDR2 SQIVND (reference sequence). The V segment lost 3 bases and the J segment 7 bases; nucleotides outside the gene matches: 2. The treatment: PENTA 11 planned treatment interruption arm or continuous ART arm. Only samples with at least 5 million viable PBMCs qualified. The data belong to a study of HIV-infected children after antiretroviral therapy interruption. Turning to the study itself: In continuous treatment, analyzed samples were from weeks 0, 48 and 150. Findings of the study overall: Shared-triplet CDR3 clusters increased after interruption in three patients.

The TCR was taken from a pool of human donors with HIV. Sequences were derived from CD45RO+ CD8+ T cells from PBMCs, pooled from several time points, sampled from a donor given antiretroviral therapy, either interrupted or continuous. Stated subset: memory CD8+ CD45RO+ CD45RA- T cells. The chain joins TRBV19 to TRBJ2-1, with 11 positions matching TRBD2. The CDR3 DNA sequence: TGTGCCAGTAGTATGAGGACTAGCGGGAATGAGCAGTTCTTC. Protein product: CASSMRTSGNEQFF.